This T cell receptor beta chain was captured by sequencing in a study of blood T cell repertoires in COVID-19. The wider study: The cDNA or gDNA used as material had been derived from T cells, B-cell-depleted T cells, or PBMCs.

This CDR3 has 18 amino acids. With 5 bases clipped from V and 0 bases from J, the junction kept 14 bases outside the gene matches. Germline loops: CDR1 LNHDA, CDR2 SQIVND (reference sequence). The protocol was immunoSEQ multiplex PCR, while the TCRdb copy is restricted to in-frame clones and leaves out a portion. The table records around 450,000 clones, approximately 86% of them present only once. The chain combines TRBV19 with TRBJ1-2; 8 positions agree with TRBD1. This TCR came from a woman younger than 30 who had recovered from COVID-19. The sequencing sample was made of PBMCs or T cells enriched from blood (not recorded which). CDR3 DNA sequence: TGTGCCAGTAGTCCCAGACAGGGGAATGGGGAAGCTAACTATGGCTACACCTTC. As protein: CASSPRQGNGEANYGYTF. Looking up the rest from reference TRBV19 and TRBJ1-2 gives the full variable domain: DGGITQSPKYLFRKEGQNVTLSCEQNLNHDAMYWYRQDPGQGLRLIYYSQIVNDFQKGDIAEGYSVSREKKESFPLTVTSAQKNPTAFYLCASSPRQGNGEANYGYTFGSGTRLTVV.